A single sample gave rise to the 7 T cell receptor beta chains below, sequenced in a study of T cell responses to AZD1222 COVID-19 vaccine. Only in-frame clones appear in the TCRdb table, and some are missing; sequencing was by immunoSEQ multiplex PCR. Here the sample spans about 150,000 clones, 85% to 90% being singletons. Sequencing used peripheral blood, obtained on day 0 of AZD1222 vaccination. The receptors originated from an adult in good health.

V and J are TRBV7-2 and TRBJ2-3; D gene ambiguous. There are 14 residues in the CDR3. The V and J ends lost 5 bases and 4 bases respectively, with 13 bases between them. From germline, CDR1 is SGHTA and CDR2 FQGNSA. The CDR3 sequence is CASSPNMGPDTQYF. The CDR3 bases are TGTGCCAGCAGCCCTAATATGGGCCCAGATACGCAGTATTTT.

The chain recombines TRBV11-3 with TRBJ2-1; TRBD1 matches 8 bases. The CDR3 consists of 14 residues. CDR1 and CDR2 (germline): SGHNT, YENEEA. The V gene end was trimmed by 5 bases and the J gene end by 6 bases; junction bases not matched to a gene: 6. In nucleotides, the CDR3 is TGTGCCAGCAGCCCCCACAGGGGGGTCAATGAGCAGTTCTTC. Protein sequence: CASSPHRGVNEQFF. Combining the CDR3 with reference TRBV11-3 and TRBJ2-1 gives the whole variable domain EAGVVQSPRYKIIEKKQPVAFWCNPISGHNTLYWYLQNLGQGPELLIRYENEEAVDDSQLPKDRFSAERLKGVDSTLKIQPAELGDSAVYLCASSPHRGVNEQFFGPGTRLTVL.

This chain joins TRBV9 and TRBJ2-3; D remains unclear. Germline CDR1 and CDR2: SGDLS and YYNGEE. CDR3 length equals 13 residues. V was clipped by 3 bases and J by 2 bases, with 7 bases between them. Here the CDR3 reads CASSEDHTDTQYF. DNA for the CDR3: TGTGCCAGCAGCGAAGACCACACAGATACGCAGTATTTT. The complete variable domain, with remaining parts taken from reference TRBV9 and TRBJ2-3, reads DSGVTQTPKHLITATGQRVTLRCSPRSGDLSVYWYQQSLDQGLQFLIQYYNGEERAKGNILERFSAQQFPDLHSELNLSSLELGDSALYFCASSEDHTDTQYFGPGTRLTVL.

CDR3 amino acids: CASSYAGGPYEQYV. The CDR3 DNA follows: TGTGCCAGCAGCTATGCGGGGGGTCCCTACGAGCAGTACGTC. V and J are TRBV11-1 and TRBJ2-7; 8 bases fit TRBD2. The germline V gene has CDR1 SGHAT and CDR2 FQDESV (reference sequence). This CDR3 has 14 residues. J gave up 2 bases and V 4 bases, and 4 bases lay outside the gene matches.

The V call is TRBV5-4, the J call TRBJ1-5, with a weak D call TRBD1 (6 bases). Germline loops: CDR1 SGHNT, CDR2 YYREEE (reference sequence). CDR3 length equals 14 residues. V lost 0 bases, J lost 6 bases, and 10 bases lay in between. The CDR3 DNA sequence: TGTGCCAGCAGCTTGGCGGGGGCTGGTCAGCCCCAGCATTTT. Its protein is CASSLAGAGQPQHF.

The V call is TRBV19, the J call TRBJ2-3; 8 bases are a match to TRBD2. CDR1 LNHDA and CDR2 SQIVND come from the germline V gene (reference sequence). CDR3 size: 17 residues. V dropped 4 bases and J dropped 4; count of bases not matched to a gene: 13. The CDR3 DNA follows: TGTGCCAGTAGTACCTTTGGAGCGGGGGCCCCTCCAGATACGCAGTATTTT. Residues: CASSTFGAGAPPDTQYF. The entire variable domain, with the rest obtained from reference TRBV19 and TRBJ2-3, is as follows: DGGITQSPKYLFRKEGQNVTLSCEQNLNHDAMYWYRQDPGQGLRLIYYSQIVNDFQKGDIAEGYSVSREKKESFPLTVTSAQKNPTAFYLCASSTFGAGAPPDTQYFGPGTRLTVL.

In DNA form, the CDR3 reads TGTGCCAGCAGTGAGTTCACTGAAGCTTTCTTT. Translated, it gives CASSEFTEAFF. The V call is TRBV2, the J call TRBJ1-1; D not resolved. The CDR3 covers 11 residues. Germline lookup yields CDR1 SNHLY and CDR2 FYNNEI. The V and J ends lost 3 bases and 4 bases respectively, with 3 bases between them.